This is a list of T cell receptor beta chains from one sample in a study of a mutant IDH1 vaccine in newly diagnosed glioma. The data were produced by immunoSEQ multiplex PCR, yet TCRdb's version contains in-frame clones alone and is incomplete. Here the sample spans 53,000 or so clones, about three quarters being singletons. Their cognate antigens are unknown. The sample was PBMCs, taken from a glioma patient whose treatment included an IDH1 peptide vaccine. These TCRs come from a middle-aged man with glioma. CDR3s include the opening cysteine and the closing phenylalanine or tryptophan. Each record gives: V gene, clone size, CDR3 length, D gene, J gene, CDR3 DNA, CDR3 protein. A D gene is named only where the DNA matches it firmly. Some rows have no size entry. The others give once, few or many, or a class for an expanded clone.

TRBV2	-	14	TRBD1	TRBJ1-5	TGTGCCAGCCGGGGGCCAGGGGGGTGGGACCCCCAGCATTTT	CASRGPGGWDPQHF
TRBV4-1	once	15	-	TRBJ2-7	TGCGCCAGCAGCCAAGGCAATTCTGAGGATTACGAGCAGTACTTC	CASSQGNSEDYEQYF
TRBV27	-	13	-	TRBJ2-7	TGTGCCAACGCACTACAGGACTCCTACGAGCAGTACTTC	CANALQDSYEQYF
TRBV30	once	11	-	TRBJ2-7	TGTGCCTGGGCGAGTCCCGTACCGTTGAACTTC	CAWASPVPLNF
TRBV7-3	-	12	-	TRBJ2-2	TGTGCCAGCAGCTTAAGTGGCGGGGAGCTGTTTTTT	CASSLSGGELFF
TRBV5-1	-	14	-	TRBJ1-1	TGCGCCAGCAGCTTGGCCAGAACGAACACTGAAGCTTTCTTT	CASSLARTNTEAFF
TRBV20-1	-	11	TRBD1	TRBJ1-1	TGCAGTAAGACAGGGAATAATGAAGCTTTCTTT	CSKTGNNEAFF
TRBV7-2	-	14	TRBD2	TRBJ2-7	TGTGCCAGCAGCTTAAGCGGGGGGGCCGGCGAGCAGTACTTC	CASSLSGGAGEQYF
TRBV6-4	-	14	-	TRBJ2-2	TGTGCCAGCACCGCGGCGGCCTTCACCGGGGAGCTGTTTTTT	CASTAAAFTGELFF
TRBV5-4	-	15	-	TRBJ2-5	TGTGCCAGCAGCCAGGGTTCGGGGGCCTTCGAGACCCAGTACTTC	CASSQGSGAFETQYF
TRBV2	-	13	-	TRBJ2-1	TGTGCCACCCAACCAAACAGGGCTAATGAGCAGTTCTTC	CATQPNRANEQFF
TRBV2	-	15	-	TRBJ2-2	TGTGCCAGCAGTGAAGAACAGGGGAACACCGGGGAGCTGTTTTTT	CASSEEQGNTGELFF
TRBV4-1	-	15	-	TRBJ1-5	TGCGCCAGCAGCCAGGAGGGTCGGTTCAATCAGCCCCAGCATTTT	CASSQEGRFNQPQHF
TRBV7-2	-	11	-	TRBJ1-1	TGTGCCAGCGGGGTATTCACTGAAGCTTTCTTT	CASGVFTEAFF
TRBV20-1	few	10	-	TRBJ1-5	TGCAGTGCTAGCGACCAGTACCAGCATTTT	CSASDQYQHF
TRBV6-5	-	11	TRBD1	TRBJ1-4	TGTGCCAGCAGTGGGGGACAGGGACTGTTTTTT	CASSGGQGLFF
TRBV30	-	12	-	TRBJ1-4	TGTGCCCTCGAACAGGGAAATGAAAAACTGTTTTTT	CALEQGNEKLFF
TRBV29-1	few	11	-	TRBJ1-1	TGCAGCGTTGAGGAAGGAGCTGAAGCTTTCTTT	CSVEEGAEAFF
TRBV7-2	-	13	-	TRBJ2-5	TGTGCCAGCAGCTCGCTAGGTGGAGAGACCCAGTACTTC	CASSSLGGETQYF
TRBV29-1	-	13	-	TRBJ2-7	TGCAGCGTTGTAACGCGTAGCTCCTACGAGCAGTACTTC	CSVVTRSSYEQYF
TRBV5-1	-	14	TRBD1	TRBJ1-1	TGCGCCAGCCTCCAGGGGGTCGAGAACACTGAAGCTTTCTTT	CASLQGVENTEAFF
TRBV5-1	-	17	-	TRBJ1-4	TGCGCCAGCAGCGCAAAGGGAGGGGTTGGGACTAATGAAAAACTGTTTTTT	CASSAKGGVGTNEKLFF
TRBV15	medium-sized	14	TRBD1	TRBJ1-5	TGTGCCACCAGCCCGAGGGGGCTGAACCAGCCCCAGCATTTT	CATSPRGLNQPQHF
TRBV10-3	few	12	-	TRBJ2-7	TGTGCCATCAGTGAGTGGGGGTACGAGCAGTACTTC	CAISEWGYEQYF
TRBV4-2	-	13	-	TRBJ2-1	TGTGCCAGCAGCCAAGATAGGGGGGACTCTTGGTTCTTC	CASSQDRGDSWFF
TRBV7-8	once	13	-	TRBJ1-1	TGTGCCAGCAGCAAGCGTCTGGACACTGAAGCTTTCTTT	CASSKRLDTEAFF
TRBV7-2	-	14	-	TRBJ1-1	TGTGCCAGCAGCGTTCAAGGAACGAACACTGAAGCTTTCTTT	CASSVQGTNTEAFF
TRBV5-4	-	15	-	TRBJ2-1	TGTGCCAGCAGCTTGACGATGGCCTCCTACAATGAGCAGTTCTTC	CASSLTMASYNEQFF